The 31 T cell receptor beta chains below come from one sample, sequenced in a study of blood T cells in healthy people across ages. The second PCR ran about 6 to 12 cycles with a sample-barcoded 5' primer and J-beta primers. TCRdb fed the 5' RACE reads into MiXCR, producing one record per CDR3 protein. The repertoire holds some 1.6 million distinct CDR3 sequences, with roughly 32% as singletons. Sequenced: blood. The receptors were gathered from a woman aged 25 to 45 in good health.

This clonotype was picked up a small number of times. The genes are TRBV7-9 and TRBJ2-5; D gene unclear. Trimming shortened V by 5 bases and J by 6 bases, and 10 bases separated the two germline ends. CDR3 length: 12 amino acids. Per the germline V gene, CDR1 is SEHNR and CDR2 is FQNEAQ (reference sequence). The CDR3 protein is CASSRTGQTQYF. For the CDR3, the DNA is TGTGCCAGCAGCCGGACGGGCCAGACCCAGTACTTC.

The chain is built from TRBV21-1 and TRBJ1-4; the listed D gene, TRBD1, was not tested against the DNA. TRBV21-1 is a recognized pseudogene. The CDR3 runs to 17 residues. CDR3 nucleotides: TGTGCCAGCACCCAAACTAACTTGACAGGGGGTAATGAAAAACTGTTTTTT. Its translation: CASTQTNLTGGNEKLFF.

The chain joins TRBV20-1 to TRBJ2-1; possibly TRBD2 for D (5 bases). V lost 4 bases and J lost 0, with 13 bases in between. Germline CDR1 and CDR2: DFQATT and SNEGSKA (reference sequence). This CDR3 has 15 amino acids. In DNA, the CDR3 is TGCAGTGCTATACGGCCGGGAACCTCCTACAATGAGCAGTTCTTC. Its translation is CSAIRPGTSYNEQFF.

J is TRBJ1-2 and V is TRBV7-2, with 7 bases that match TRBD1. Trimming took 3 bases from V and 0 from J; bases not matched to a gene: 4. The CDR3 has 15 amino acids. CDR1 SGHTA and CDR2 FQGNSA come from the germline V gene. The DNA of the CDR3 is TGTGCCAGCAGCTTTTTCGGGACAGCTAACTATGGCTACACCTTC. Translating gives CASSFFGTANYGYTF. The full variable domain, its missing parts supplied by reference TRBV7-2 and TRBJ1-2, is GAGVSQSPSNKVTEKGKDVELRCDPISGHTALYWYRQSLGQGLEFLIYFQGNSAPDKSGLPSDRFSAERTGGSVSTLTIQRTQQEDSAVYLCASSFFGTANYGYTFGSGTRLTVV.

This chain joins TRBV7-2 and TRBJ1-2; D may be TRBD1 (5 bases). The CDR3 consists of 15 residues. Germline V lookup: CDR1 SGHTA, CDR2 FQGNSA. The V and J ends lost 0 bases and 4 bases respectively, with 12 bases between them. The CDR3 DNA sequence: TGTGCCAGCAGCTTAGCGTGGGGACGGAGCTATGGCTACACCTTC. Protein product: CASSLAWGRSYGYTF.

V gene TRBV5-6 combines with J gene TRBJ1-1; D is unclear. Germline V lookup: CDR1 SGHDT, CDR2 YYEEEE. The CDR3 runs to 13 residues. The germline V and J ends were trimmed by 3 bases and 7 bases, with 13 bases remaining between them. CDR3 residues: CASSSTDTDEAFF. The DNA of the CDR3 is TGTGCCAGCAGCTCCACAGACACGGATGAAGCTTTCTTT.

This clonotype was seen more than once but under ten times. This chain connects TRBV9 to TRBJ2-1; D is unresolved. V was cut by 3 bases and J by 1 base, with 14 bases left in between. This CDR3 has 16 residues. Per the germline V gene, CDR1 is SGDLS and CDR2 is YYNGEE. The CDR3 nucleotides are TGTGCCAGCAGCGCTCGGACGGGCCAATCCTACAATGAGCAGTTCTTC. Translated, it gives CASSARTGQSYNEQFF.

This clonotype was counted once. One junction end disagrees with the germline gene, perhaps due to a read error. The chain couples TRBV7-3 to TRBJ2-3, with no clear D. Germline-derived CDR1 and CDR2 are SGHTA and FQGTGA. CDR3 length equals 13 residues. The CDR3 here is CACSLSQEHTQYF. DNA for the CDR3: TGTGCCTGCAGCTTAAGTCAGGAGCACACGCAGTATTTT.

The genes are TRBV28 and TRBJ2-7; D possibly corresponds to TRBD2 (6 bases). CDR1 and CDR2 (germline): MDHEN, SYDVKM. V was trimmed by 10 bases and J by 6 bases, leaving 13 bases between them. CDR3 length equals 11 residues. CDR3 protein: CATEGRSEQYF. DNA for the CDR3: TGTGCCACTGAGGGGAGGTCCGAGCAGTACTTC.

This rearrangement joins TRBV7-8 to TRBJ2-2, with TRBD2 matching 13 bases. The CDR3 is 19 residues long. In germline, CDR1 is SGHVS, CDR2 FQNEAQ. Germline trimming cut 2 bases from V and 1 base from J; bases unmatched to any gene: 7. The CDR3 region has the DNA TGTGCCAGCAGCTTATTTGGACTAGCGGGAGTTAAGAACACCGGGGAGCTGTTTTTT. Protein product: CASSLFGLAGVKNTGELFF.

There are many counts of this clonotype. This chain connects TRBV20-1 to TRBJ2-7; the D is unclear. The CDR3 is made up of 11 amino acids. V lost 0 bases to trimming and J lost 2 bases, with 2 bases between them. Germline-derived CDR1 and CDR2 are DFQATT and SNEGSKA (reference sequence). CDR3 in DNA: TGCAGTGCTAGAGATCCCTACGAGCAGTACTTC. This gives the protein CSARDPYEQYF.

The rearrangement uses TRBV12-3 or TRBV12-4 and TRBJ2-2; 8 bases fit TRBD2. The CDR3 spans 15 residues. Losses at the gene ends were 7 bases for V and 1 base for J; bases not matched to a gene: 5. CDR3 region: CASTSGLVNTGELFF. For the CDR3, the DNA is TGTGCCAGCACATCGGGACTAGTGAACACCGGGGAGCTGTTTTTT.

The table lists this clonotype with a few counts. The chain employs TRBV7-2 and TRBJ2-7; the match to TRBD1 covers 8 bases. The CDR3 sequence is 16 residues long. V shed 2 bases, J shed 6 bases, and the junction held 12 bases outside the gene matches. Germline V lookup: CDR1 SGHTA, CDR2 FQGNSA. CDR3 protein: CASSLTGTGLLVEQYF. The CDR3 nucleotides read TGTGCCAGCAGCTTAACCGGGACAGGACTTCTGGTCGAGCAGTACTTC.

Written as DNA, the CDR3 is TGTGCCAGCAGCTTAGGACAGTCAGATACGCAGTATTTT. Translating it yields CASSLGQSDTQYF. This chain joins TRBV11-2 and TRBJ2-3, with D possibly being TRBD1 (5 bases). Germline values: CDR1 SGHAT, CDR2 FQNNGV. CDR3 length: 13 residues. Trimming pared 1 base from V and 4 bases from J, leaving 6 bases between.

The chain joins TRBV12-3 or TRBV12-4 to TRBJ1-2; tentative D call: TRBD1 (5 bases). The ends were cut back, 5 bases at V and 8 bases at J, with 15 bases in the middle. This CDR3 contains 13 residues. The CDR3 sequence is CASSPWGLKGYTF. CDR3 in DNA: TGTGCCAGCAGTCCGTGGGGGTTAAAGGGCTACACCTTC.

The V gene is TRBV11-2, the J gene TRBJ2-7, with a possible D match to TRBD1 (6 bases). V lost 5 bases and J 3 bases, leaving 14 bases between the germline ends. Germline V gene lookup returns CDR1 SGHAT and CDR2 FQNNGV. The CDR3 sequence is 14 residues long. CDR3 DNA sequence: TGTGCCAGCAGCCCAGGGGACATCGTCTACGAGCAGTACTTC. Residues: CASSPGDIVYEQYF.

The CDR3 protein is CASSGDWKPYNEQFF. CDR3 in DNA: TGTGCCAGCAGCGGGGACTGGAAGCCTTACAATGAGCAGTTCTTC. The chain joins TRBV9 to TRBJ2-1; possibly TRBD2 for D (6 bases). V lost 3 bases and J 4 bases, leaving 14 bases between the germline ends. Per germline, CDR1 SGDLS and CDR2 YYNGEE. The CDR3 runs 15 residues.

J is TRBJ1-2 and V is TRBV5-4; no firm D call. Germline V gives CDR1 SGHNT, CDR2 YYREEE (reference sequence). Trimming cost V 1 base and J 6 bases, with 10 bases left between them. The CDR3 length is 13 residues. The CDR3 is CASSLPEWNGYTF. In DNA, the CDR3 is TGTGCCAGCAGCTTGCCTGAATGGAATGGCTACACCTTC.

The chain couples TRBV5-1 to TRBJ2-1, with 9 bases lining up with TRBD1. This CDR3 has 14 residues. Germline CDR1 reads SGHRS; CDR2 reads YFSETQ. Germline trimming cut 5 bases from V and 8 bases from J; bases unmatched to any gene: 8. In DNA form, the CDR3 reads TGCGCCAGCAGTTCCGGGACAGGGTGGGATGAGCAGTTCTTC. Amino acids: CASSSGTGWDEQFF.

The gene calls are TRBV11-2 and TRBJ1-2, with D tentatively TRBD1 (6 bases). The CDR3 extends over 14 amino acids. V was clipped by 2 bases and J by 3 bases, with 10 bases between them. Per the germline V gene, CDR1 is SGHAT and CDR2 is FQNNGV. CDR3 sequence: CASSLIRQDYGYTF. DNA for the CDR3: TGTGCCAGCAGCTTAATTCGACAGGACTATGGCTACACCTTC.

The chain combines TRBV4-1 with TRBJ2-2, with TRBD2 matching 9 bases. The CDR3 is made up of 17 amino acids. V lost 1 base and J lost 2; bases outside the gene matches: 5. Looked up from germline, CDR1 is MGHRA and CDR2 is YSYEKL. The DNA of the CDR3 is TGCGCCAGCAGCCAAGCTAGCGGGGCTCTAAACACCGGGGAGCTGTTTTTT. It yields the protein CASSQASGALNTGELFF.

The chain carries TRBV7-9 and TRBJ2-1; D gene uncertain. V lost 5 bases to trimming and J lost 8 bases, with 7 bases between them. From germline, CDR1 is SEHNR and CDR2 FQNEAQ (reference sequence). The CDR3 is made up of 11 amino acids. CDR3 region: CASSTNDEQFF. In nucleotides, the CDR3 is TGTGCCAGCAGCACCAACGATGAGCAGTTCTTC.

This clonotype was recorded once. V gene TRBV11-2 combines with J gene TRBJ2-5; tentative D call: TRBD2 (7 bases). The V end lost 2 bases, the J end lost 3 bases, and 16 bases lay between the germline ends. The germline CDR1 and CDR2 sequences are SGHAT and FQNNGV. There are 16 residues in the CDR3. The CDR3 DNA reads TGTGCCAGCAGCTTAAGAGCGGGGCAGGGGAAAGAGACCCAGTACTTC. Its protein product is CASSLRAGQGKETQYF.

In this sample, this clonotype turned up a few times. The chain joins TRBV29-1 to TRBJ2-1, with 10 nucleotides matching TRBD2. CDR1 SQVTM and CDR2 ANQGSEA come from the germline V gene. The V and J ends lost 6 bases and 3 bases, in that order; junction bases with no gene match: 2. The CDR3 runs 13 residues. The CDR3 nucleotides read TGCAGCGTCTTAGCGGGAGGCTACAATGAGCAGTTCTTC. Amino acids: CSVLAGGYNEQFF.

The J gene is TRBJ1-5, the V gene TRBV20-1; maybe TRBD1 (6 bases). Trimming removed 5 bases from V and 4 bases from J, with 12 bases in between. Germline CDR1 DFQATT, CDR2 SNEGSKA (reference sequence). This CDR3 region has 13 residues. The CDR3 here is CSAFGQLNQPQHF. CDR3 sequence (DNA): TGCAGTGCTTTTGGACAGCTGAATCAGCCCCAGCATTTT.

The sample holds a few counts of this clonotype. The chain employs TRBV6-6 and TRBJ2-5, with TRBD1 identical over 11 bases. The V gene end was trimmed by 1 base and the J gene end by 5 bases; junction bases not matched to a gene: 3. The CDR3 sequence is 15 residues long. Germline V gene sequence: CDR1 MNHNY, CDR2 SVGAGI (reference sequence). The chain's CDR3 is CASSYWGQGVETQYF. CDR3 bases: TGTGCCAGCAGTTACTGGGGACAGGGGGTCGAGACCCAGTACTTC.

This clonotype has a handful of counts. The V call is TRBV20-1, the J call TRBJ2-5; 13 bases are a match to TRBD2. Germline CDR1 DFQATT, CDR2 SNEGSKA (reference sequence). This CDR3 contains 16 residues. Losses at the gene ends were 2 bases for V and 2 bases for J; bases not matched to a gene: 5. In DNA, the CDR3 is TGCAGTGCTAGACCCCTACTAGCGGGAGGGCAAGAGACCCAGTACTTC. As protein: CSARPLLAGGQETQYF.

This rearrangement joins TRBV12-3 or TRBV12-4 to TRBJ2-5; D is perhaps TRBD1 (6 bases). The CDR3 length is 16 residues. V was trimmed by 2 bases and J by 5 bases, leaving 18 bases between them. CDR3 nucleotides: TGTGCCAGCAGTTTATGGATAGGCAGGGGTAGCGAGACCCAGTACTTC. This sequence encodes CASSLWIGRGSETQYF.

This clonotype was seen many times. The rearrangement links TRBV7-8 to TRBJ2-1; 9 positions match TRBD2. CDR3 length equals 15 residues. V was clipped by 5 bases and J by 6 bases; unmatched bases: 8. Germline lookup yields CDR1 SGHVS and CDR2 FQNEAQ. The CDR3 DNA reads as TGTGCCAGCAGCCTCATAGCGGGAGAGGGCAATGAGCAGTTCTTC. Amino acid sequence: CASSLIAGEGNEQFF.

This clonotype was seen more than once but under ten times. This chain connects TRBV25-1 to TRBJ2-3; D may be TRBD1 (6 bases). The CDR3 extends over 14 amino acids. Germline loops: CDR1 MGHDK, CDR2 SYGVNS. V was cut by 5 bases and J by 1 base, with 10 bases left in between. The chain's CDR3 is CASSTGYGTDTQYF. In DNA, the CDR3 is TGTGCCAGCAGTACAGGGTATGGCACAGATACGCAGTATTTT.

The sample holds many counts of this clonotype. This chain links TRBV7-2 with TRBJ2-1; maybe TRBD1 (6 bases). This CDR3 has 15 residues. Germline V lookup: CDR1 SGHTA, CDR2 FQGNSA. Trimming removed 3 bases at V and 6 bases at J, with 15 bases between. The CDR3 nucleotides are TGTGCCAGCAGCTTCTACCCGGACAGCTCCAATGAGCAGTTCTTC. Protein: CASSFYPDSSNEQFF.